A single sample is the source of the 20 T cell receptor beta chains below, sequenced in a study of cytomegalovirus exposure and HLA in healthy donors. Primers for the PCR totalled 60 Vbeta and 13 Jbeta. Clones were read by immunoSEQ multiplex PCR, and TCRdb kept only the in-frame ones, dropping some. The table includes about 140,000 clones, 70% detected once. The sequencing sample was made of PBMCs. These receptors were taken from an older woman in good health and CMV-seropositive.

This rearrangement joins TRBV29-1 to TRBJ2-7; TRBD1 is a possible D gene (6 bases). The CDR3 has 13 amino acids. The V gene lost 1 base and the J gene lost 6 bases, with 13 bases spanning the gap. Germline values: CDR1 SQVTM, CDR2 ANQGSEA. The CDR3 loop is CSVEGGTGSEQYF. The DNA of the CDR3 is TGCAGCGTTGAAGGAGGAACAGGGAGCGAGCAGTACTTC.

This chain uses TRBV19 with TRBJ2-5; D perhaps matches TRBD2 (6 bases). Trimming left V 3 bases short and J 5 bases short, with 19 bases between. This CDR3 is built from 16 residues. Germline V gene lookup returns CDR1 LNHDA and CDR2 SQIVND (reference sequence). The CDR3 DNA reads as TGTGCCAGTAGTATGCGGGGCCATTCGCTCGGGGAGACCCAGTACTTC. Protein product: CASSMRGHSLGETQYF.

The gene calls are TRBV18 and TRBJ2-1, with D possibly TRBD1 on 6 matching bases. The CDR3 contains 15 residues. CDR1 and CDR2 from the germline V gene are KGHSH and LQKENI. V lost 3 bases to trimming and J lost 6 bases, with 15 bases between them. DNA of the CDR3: TGTGCCAGCTCACCTACTCAGGGGAAAGGCAATGAGCAGTTCTTC. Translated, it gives CASSPTQGKGNEQFF.

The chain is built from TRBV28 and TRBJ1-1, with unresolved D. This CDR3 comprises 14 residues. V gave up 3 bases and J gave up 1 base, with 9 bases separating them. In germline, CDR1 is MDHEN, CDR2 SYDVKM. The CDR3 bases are TGTGCCAGCAGTTTGCTGAGCCCGAACACTGAAGCTTTCTTT. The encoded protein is CASSLLSPNTEAFF.

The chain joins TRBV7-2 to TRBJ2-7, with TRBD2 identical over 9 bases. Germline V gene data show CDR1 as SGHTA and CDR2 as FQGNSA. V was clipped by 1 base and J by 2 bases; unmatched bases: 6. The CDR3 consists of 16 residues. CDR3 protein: CASSLEATSGTYEQYF. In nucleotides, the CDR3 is TGTGCCAGCAGCTTAGAGGCGACTAGCGGAACCTACGAGCAGTACTTC.

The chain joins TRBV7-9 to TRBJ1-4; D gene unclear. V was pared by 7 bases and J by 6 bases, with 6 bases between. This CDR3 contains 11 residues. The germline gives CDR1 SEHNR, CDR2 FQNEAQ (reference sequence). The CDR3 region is CASTSDEKLFF. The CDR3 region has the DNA TGTGCCAGCACCTCAGATGAAAAACTGTTTTTT.

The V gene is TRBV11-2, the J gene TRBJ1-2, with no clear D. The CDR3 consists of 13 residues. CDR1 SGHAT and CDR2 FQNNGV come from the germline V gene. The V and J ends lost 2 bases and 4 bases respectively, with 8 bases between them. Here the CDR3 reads CASSLIQSYGYTF. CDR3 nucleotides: TGTGCCAGCAGCTTAATACAGTCCTATGGCTACACCTTC.

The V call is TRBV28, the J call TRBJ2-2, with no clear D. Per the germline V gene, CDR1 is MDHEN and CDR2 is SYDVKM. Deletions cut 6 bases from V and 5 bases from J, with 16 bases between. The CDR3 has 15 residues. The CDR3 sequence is CASSLPLGATGELFF. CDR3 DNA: TGTGCCAGCAGCCTCCCCCTTGGAGCGACCGGGGAGCTGTTTTTT.

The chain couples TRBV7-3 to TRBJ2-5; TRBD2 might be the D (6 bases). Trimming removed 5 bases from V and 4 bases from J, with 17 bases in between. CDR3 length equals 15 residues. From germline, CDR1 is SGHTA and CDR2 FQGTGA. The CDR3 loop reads CASSPGTSNRETQYF. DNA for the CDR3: TGTGCCAGCAGCCCCGGGACTTCCAACCGAGAGACCCAGTACTTC. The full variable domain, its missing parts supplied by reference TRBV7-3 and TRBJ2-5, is GAGVSQTPSNKVTEKGKYVELRCDPISGHTALYWYRQSLGQGPEFLIYFQGTGAADDSGLPNDRFFAVRPEGSVSTLKIQRTERGDSAVYLCASSPGTSNRETQYFGPGTRLLVL.

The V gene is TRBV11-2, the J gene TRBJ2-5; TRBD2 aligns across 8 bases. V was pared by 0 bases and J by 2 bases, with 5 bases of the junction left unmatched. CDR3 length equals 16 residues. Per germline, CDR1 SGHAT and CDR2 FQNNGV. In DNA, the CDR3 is TGTGCCAGCAGCTTAGACAGCGGGAGACGGCAAGAGACCCAGTACTTC. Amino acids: CASSLDSGRRQETQYF.

CDR3 bases: TGTGCCAGCAGTACGCTTGGGGGGGGTTATCAGCCCCAGCATTTT. This codes for CASSTLGGGYQPQHF. The chain combines TRBV6-6 with TRBJ1-5, with D perhaps matching TRBD1 (5 bases). Trimming shortened V by 5 bases and J by 5 bases, and 16 bases separated the two germline ends. The CDR3 spans 15 residues. Germline values: CDR1 MNHNY, CDR2 SVGAGI (reference sequence).

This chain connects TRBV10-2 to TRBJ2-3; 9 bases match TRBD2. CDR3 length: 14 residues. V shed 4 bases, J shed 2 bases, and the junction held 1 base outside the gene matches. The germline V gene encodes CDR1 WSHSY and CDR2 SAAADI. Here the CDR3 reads CASSGLAVTDTQYF. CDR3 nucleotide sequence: TGCGCCAGCAGTGGACTAGCGGTCACAGATACGCAGTATTTT.

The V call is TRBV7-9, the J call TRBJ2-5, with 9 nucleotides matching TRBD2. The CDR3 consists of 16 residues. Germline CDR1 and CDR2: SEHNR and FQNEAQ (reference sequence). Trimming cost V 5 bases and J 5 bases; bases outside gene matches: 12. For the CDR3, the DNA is TGTGCCAGCAGCCAAGCGGGAGGCACCCTCAGGGAGACCCAGTACTTC. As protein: CASSQAGGTLRETQYF.

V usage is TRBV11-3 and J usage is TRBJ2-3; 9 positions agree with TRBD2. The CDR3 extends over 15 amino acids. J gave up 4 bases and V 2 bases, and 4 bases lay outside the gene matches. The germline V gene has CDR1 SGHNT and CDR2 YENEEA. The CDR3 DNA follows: TGTGCCAGCAGCTTACGTCTAGCGGGGTCAGATACGCAGTATTTT. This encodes CASSLRLAGSDTQYF. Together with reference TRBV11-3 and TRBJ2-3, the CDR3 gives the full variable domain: EAGVVQSPRYKIIEKKQPVAFWCNPISGHNTLYWYLQNLGQGPELLIRYENEEAVDDSQLPKDRFSAERLKGVDSTLKIQPAELGDSAVYLCASSLRLAGSDTQYFGPGTRLTVL.

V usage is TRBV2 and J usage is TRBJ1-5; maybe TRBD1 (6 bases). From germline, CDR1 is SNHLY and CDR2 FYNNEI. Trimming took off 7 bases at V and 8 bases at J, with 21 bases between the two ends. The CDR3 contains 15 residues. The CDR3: CASTELQGSLKPQHF. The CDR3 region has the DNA TGTGCCAGCACGGAGCTGCAGGGGTCCCTAAAGCCCCAGCATTTT.

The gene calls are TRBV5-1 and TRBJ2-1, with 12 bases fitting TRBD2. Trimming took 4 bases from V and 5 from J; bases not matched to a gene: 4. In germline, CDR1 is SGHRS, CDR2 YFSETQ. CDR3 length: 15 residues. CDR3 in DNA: TGCGCCAGCAGCCCCCGACTAGCGGGGGACAATGAGCAGTTCTTC. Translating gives CASSPRLAGDNEQFF. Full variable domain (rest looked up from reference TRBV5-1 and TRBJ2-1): KAGVTQTPRYLIKTRGQQVTLSCSPISGHRSVSWYQQTPGQGLQFLFEYFSETQRNKGNFPGRFSGRQFSNSRSEMNVSTLELGDSALYLCASSPRLAGDNEQFFGPGTRLTVL.

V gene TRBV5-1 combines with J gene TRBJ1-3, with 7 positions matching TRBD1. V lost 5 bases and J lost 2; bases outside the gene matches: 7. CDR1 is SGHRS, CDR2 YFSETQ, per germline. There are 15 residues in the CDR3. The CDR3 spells CASSTMTGPGNTIYF. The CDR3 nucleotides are TGCGCCAGCAGTACAATGACAGGGCCTGGAAACACCATATATTTT.

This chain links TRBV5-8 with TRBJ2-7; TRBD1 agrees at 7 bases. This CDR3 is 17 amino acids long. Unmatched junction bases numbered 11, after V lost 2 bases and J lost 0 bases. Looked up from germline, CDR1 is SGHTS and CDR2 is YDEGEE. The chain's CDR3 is CASSFLPGTVYSYEQYF. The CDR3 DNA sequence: TGTGCCAGCAGCTTTTTACCCGGGACAGTATACTCCTACGAGCAGTACTTC.

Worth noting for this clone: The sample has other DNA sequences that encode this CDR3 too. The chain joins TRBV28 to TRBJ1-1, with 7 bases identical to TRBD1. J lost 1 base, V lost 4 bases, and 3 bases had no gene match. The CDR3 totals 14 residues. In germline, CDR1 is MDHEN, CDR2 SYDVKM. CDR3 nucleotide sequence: TGTGCCAGCAGTTCTGGGACAGCGAACACTGAAGCTTTCTTT. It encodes CASSSGTANTEAFF.

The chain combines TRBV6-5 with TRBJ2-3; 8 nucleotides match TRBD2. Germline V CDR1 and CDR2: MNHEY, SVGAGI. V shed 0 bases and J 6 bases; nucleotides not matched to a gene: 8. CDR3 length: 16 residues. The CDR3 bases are TGTGCCAGCAGTTACTCGCCGACTAGCGAGGGGGATACGCAGTATTTT. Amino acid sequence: CASSYSPTSEGDTQYF.